This T cell receptor (beta chain) came from a study of blood T cell repertoires in COVID-19. Overall study context: PBMCs, B-cell-depleted T cells, or T cells provided the cDNA or gDNA that made up the material.

Germline CDR1 SGHTA, CDR2 FQGNSA. The ends lost 5 bases at V and 2 bases at J; junction bases unmatched: 7. This CDR3 comprises 15 residues. Method: immunoSEQ multiplex PCR; TCRdb's copy keeps in-frame clones and lacks some. This table has 100,000 or so clones, about 85% appearing once. This sequence joins TRBV7-2 and TRBJ2-7; 9 bases match TRBD1. This TCR was sampled from a human donor in a cohort sampled during active COVID-19. Sequenced sample: peripheral blood. Written as DNA, the CDR3 is TGTGCCAGCAGCCCAGAAGGGACAGGGCCCTACGAGCAGTACTTC. Amino acids: CASSPEGTGPYEQYF.